A selection of T cell receptor beta chains follows, all from one sample in a study of response to subunit inactivated influenza vaccine. TCRdb reprocessed the RT-PCR reads with MiXCR, giving one entry per CDR3 protein. Of 750,000 to 850,000 distinct CDR3 sequences in the sample, roughly 20% are singletons; the top ten hold approximately 10%. This specimen was PBMCs from blood, taken 5 days after vaccination. The receptors come from a man between 45 and 60 years old who received an inactivated influenza vaccine. The CDR3 runs from the conserved cysteine through the conserved F or W. The order of the fields is clone size, J gene, V gene, D gene, CDR3 protein, CDR3 DNA. The D gene is left open where the match is weak. Clone size appears in some rows only: once, few, many, or a class for an expanded clone.

size: few; J: TRBJ2-5; V: TRBV11-2; D: .; CDR3: CASSHPFWETQYF; DNA: TGTGCCAGCAGCCACCCCTTCTGGGAGACCCAGTACTTC
size: .; J: TRBJ1-2; V: TRBV5-1; D: TRBD1; CDR3: CASSLEGQGADGYTF; DNA: TGCGCCAGCAGCTTGGAGGGACAGGGGGCGGATGGCTACACCTTC
size: few; J: TRBJ2-5; V: TRBV20-1; D: .; CDR3: CSATGETAQETQYF; DNA: TGCAGTGCCACCGGAGAGACAGCCCAAGAGACCCAGTACTTC
size: many; J: TRBJ2-7; V: TRBV27; D: .; CDR3: CASSSPYEQYF; DNA: TGTGCCAGCAGTTCTCCGTACGAGCAGTACTTC
size: .; J: TRBJ2-7; V: TRBV20-1; D: .; CDR3: CSAFPADSSYEQYF; DNA: TGCAGTGCTTTCCCAGCGGACAGCTCCTACGAGCAGTACTTC
size: few; J: TRBJ1-1; V: TRBV7-6; D: .; CDR3: CASSSRGTGDRNTEAFF; DNA: TGTGCCAGCAGCTCACGGGGCACGGGGGACCGGAACACTGAAGCTTTCTTT
size: .; J: TRBJ2-1; V: TRBV11-1; D: .; CDR3: CASSPPGDWSSTYNEQFF; DNA: TGTGCCAGCAGCCCTCCTGGGGACTGGTCCTCTACCTACAATGAGCAGTTCTTC
size: few; J: TRBJ2-7; V: TRBV11-1; D: TRBD1; CDR3: CASSSLRTGVYEQYF; DNA: TGTGCCAGCAGCTCCCTTAGGACAGGAGTGTACGAGCAGTACTTC
size: .; J: TRBJ2-5; V: TRBV20-1; D: .; CDR3: CSARGGSGETQYF; DNA: TGCAGTGCTAGGGGCGGTAGCGGAGAGACCCAGTACTTC
size: few; J: TRBJ2-2; V: TRBV24-1; D: TRBD2; CDR3: CATSRSGTSVTGELFF; DNA: TGTGCCACCAGTCGGTCCGGGACTAGCGTGACCGGGGAGCTGTTTTTT
size: .; J: TRBJ1-1; V: TRBV4-3; D: .; CDR3: CASSQYLYTEAFF; DNA: TGCGCCAGCAGCCAATATTTGTACACTGAAGCTTTCTTT
size: few; J: TRBJ1-1; V: TRBV4-1; D: .; CDR3: CASSQDFGGHAAEAFF; DNA: TGCGCCAGCAGCCAAGATTTTGGGGGGCACGCGGCTGAAGCTTTCTTT
size: .; J: TRBJ2-2; V: TRBV15; D: .; CDR3: CATSRGGGLNTGELFF; DNA: TGTGCCACCAGCAGAGGAGGGGGTCTTAATACCGGGGAGCTGTTTTTT
size: few; J: TRBJ2-2; V: TRBV3-1; D: .; CDR3: CASSQVSTGELFF; DNA: TGCGCCAGCAGCCAAGTGAGCACCGGGGAGCTGTTTTTT
size: few; J: TRBJ2-7; V: TRBV7-4; D: TRBD1; CDR3: CASSFLHRGQYYEQYF; DNA: TGTGCCAGCAGCTTCCTACACAGGGGTCAATACTACGAGCAGTACTTC
size: few; J: TRBJ1-3; V: TRBV11-2; D: .; CDR3: CASSLEGANTIYF; DNA: TGTGCCAGCAGCTTAGAGGGTGCGAACACCATATATTTT
size: .; J: TRBJ2-7; V: TRBV5-1; D: TRBD2; CDR3: CASSLEGSSGSFPYEQYF; DNA: TGCGCCAGCAGCTTGGAAGGGTCTAGCGGGAGTTTCCCCTACGAGCAGTACTTC
size: few; J: TRBJ1-4; V: TRBV6-1; D: .; CDR3: CATRTGTSFFSTNEKLFF; DNA: TGTGCCACACGAACAGGGACGAGTTTTTTCTCAACTAATGAAAAACTGTTTTTT
size: many; J: TRBJ2-7; V: TRBV12-3/TRBV12-4; D: .; CDR3: CASSLAPGHSYEQYF; DNA: TGTGCCAGCAGTTTAGCGCCAGGGCACTCCTACGAGCAGTACTTC
size: .; J: TRBJ1-2; V: TRBV5-1; D: TRBD1; CDR3: CASSLDGTGGYTF; DNA: TGCGCCAGCAGCTTGGATGGGACAGGCGGCTACACCTTC
size: few; J: TRBJ2-3; V: TRBV9; D: TRBD2; CDR3: CASSSQLAGLTDTQYF; DNA: TGTGCCAGCAGCTCCCAACTAGCGGGACTCACAGATACGCAGTATTTT
size: few; J: TRBJ2-7; V: TRBV28; D: TRBD2; CDR3: CASRPGGRYEQYF; DNA: TGTGCCAGCAGGCCCGGCGGGAGGTACGAGCAGTACTTC
size: few; J: TRBJ2-2; V: TRBV5-1; D: TRBD1; CDR3: CASSSNGQGNTGELFF; DNA: TGCGCCAGCAGTTCAAACGGACAGGGGAACACCGGGGAGCTGTTTTTT
size: few; J: TRBJ2-1; V: TRBV7-2; D: .; CDR3: CASSPSAGGDEQFF; DNA: TGTGCCAGCAGCCCCTCGGCAGGGGGGGATGAGCAGTTCTTC
size: few; J: TRBJ2-1; V: TRBV5-1; D: TRBD2; CDR3: CASSLEASGPASSYNEQFF; DNA: TGCGCCAGCAGCTTGGAGGCTAGCGGGCCGGCGAGCTCCTACAATGAGCAGTTCTTC
size: few; J: TRBJ1-6; V: TRBV14; D: .; CDR3: CASSQVTGAGTPLHF; DNA: TGTGCCAGCAGCCAAGTAACGGGGGCTGGAACACCCCTCCACTTT
size: .; J: TRBJ1-2; V: TRBV7-8; D: .; CDR3: CASSLPQGGYTF; DNA: TGTGCCAGCAGCTTGCCACAGGGAGGCTACACCTTC
size: many; J: TRBJ2-1; V: TRBV4-2; D: .; CDR3: CASSPGGSVEQFF; DNA: TGTGCCAGCAGCCCCGGGGGATCGGTTGAGCAGTTCTTC
size: .; J: TRBJ2-1; V: TRBV5-1; D: .; CDR3: CASGSGGGPYEQFF; DNA: TGCGCCAGCGGTTCGGGAGGGGGCCCCTATGAGCAGTTCTTC
size: many; J: TRBJ2-5; V: TRBV4-3; D: .; CDR3: CASSLWAQETQYF; DNA: TGCGCCAGCAGCCTCTGGGCCCAAGAGACCCAGTACTTC
size: few; J: TRBJ2-1; V: TRBV4-3; D: TRBD1; CDR3: CASSRRTGVYNEQFF; DNA: TGCGCCAGCAGCCGGAGGACAGGGGTCTACAATGAGCAGTTCTTC
size: few; J: TRBJ2-7; V: TRBV12-3/TRBV12-4; D: .; CDR3: CASSTWGAHEQYF; DNA: TGTGCCAGCAGCACCTGGGGGGCTCACGAGCAGTACTTC
size: .; J: TRBJ1-5; V: TRBV9; D: .; CDR3: CASSVEGRSNQPQHF; DNA: TGTGCCAGCAGCGTAGAAGGGCGTAGCAATCAGCCCCAGCATTTT
size: .; J: TRBJ2-3; V: TRBV7-2; D: TRBD2; CDR3: CASSSGGIASDTQYF; DNA: TGTGCCAGCAGCTCGGGGGGAATAGCGTCAGATACGCAGTATTTT
size: many; J: TRBJ1-5; V: TRBV12-3/TRBV12-4; D: .; CDR3: CASRQEGGAFGPQHF; DNA: TGTGCCAGCAGACAAGAAGGGGGTGCGTTTGGGCCCCAGCATTTT
size: few; J: TRBJ2-1; V: TRBV5-1; D: .; CDR3: CASSSPPNEQFF; DNA: TGCGCCAGCAGCTCCCCGCCTAATGAGCAGTTCTTC
size: .; J: TRBJ2-7; V: TRBV13; D: TRBD1; CDR3: CASSADRGGIPEQYF; DNA: TGTGCCAGCAGCGCCGACAGGGGTGGAATACCCGAGCAGTACTTC
size: many; J: TRBJ2-1; V: TRBV12-3/TRBV12-4; D: TRBD2; CDR3: CASSWSSGDEQFF; DNA: TGTGCCAGCAGTTGGTCTAGCGGGGATGAGCAGTTCTTC
size: few; J: TRBJ2-3; V: TRBV11-1; D: .; CDR3: CASSGQRAPGSSTDTQYF; DNA: TGTGCCAGCAGCGGGCAGCGGGCCCCGGGATCTAGCACAGATACGCAGTATTTT
size: .; J: TRBJ2-6; V: TRBV7-9; D: .; CDR3: CASSLSSGAGANVLTF; DNA: TGTGCCAGCAGCTTGTCCTCAGGGGCTGGGGCCAACGTCCTGACTTTC
size: few; J: TRBJ1-6; V: TRBV25-1; D: .; CDR3: CASSVKRGTPLHF; DNA: TGTGCCAGCAGTGTTAAACGGGGGACGCCCCTCCACTTT
size: .; J: TRBJ2-3; V: TRBV6-5; D: .; CDR3: CASSVLSDTDTQYF; DNA: TGTGCCAGCAGTGTACTTAGCGACACAGATACGCAGTATTTT
size: .; J: TRBJ2-2; V: TRBV7-2; D: TRBD1; CDR3: CASSLTGGASGELFF; DNA: TGTGCCAGCAGCCTGACAGGGGGCGCGTCCGGGGAGCTGTTTTTT
size: many; J: TRBJ2-3; V: TRBV4-3; D: TRBD2; CDR3: CASSQGPSGGADTQYF; DNA: TGCGCCAGCAGCCAAGGTCCTAGCGGGGGGGCAGATACGCAGTATTTT
size: .; J: TRBJ1-1; V: TRBV24-1; D: .; CDR3: CATSTGVNTEAFF; DNA: TGTGCCACCAGTACGGGGGTGAACACTGAAGCTTTCTTT
size: .; J: TRBJ2-7; V: TRBV15; D: TRBD1; CDR3: CATSRGQGPYEQYF; DNA: TGTGCCACCAGCAGAGGACAGGGTCCCTACGAGCAGTACTTC
size: few; J: TRBJ2-1; V: TRBV7-2; D: TRBD2; CDR3: CASSYLAGGRNEQFF; DNA: TGTGCCAGCAGCTATCTAGCGGGGGGGCGCAATGAGCAGTTCTTC
size: .; J: TRBJ2-3; V: TRBV13; D: TRBD2; CDR3: CASSSTRTSGSTDTQYF; DNA: TGTGCCAGCAGCTCCACACGGACTAGCGGAAGCACAGATACGCAGTATTTT
size: .; J: TRBJ2-3; V: TRBV6-4; D: .; CDR3: CAKRGGFHTQYF; DNA: TGTGCCAAAAGAGGGGGATTTCATACGCAGTATTTT
size: .; J: TRBJ2-5; V: TRBV7-9; D: TRBD2; CDR3: CALPTRLAGVETQYF; DNA: TGTGCCCTCCCAACTCGGCTAGCGGGAGTAGAGACCCAGTACTTC
size: .; J: TRBJ1-2; V: TRBV29-1; D: TRBD1; CDR3: CSARDSYGYTF; DNA: TGCAGCGCCCGGGACAGCTATGGCTACACCTTC
size: .; J: TRBJ2-7; V: TRBV28; D: .; CDR3: CASGGAGEYEQYF; DNA: TGTGCCAGCGGGGGGGCGGGAGAGTACGAGCAGTACTTC
size: few; J: TRBJ2-7; V: TRBV27; D: TRBD2; CDR3: CASSLSLAGYSYEQYF; DNA: TGTGCCAGCAGTTTGTCACTAGCGGGGTACTCCTACGAGCAGTACTTC
size: .; J: TRBJ2-5; V: TRBV7-2; D: .; CDR3: CASSLAVAEETQYF; DNA: TGTGCCAGCAGCTTAGCGGTAGCGGAAGAGACCCAGTACTTC
size: few; J: TRBJ2-1; V: TRBV20-1; D: TRBD2; CDR3: CSAAGSGGYNEQFF; DNA: TGCAGTGCTGCGGGGAGCGGGGGGTACAATGAGCAGTTCTTC
size: .; J: TRBJ1-1; V: TRBV11-2; D: .; CDR3: CASSLRGGGARETEAFF; DNA: TGTGCCAGCAGCTTACGGGGTGGTGGGGCACGGGAGACTGAAGCTTTCTTT
size: .; J: TRBJ1-1; V: TRBV20-1; D: .; CDR3: CSARDPGRMNTEAFF; DNA: TGCAGTGCTAGAGACCCGGGGAGGATGAACACTGAAGCTTTCTTT
size: .; J: TRBJ2-7; V: TRBV20-1; D: TRBD1; CDR3: CSFYRGPTYEQYF; DNA: TGCAGTTTCTACAGGGGTCCCACCTACGAGCAGTACTTC
size: .; J: TRBJ1-5; V: TRBV7-9; D: .; CDR3: CASTAKGGSNQPQHF; DNA: TGTGCCAGCACCGCAAAAGGGGGGAGCAATCAGCCCCAGCATTTT